Listed below are T cell receptor beta chains from one sample, sequenced in a study of T cells after yellow fever vaccination. MiXCR was run by TCRdb on the 5' RACE reads, yielding one entry per CDR3 protein. The sample contains approximately 550,000 distinct CDR3 sequences, about a fifth of which appear only once. This specimen was PBMCs, taken 15 days after the yellow fever booster vaccination. The receptors shown here come from a man aged 25-45 years who received the YFV17D yellow fever vaccine. Both conserved end residues are part of each CDR3. D genes are given only for firm matches. Clone size is not always given. Where it is, it says once, few, many or a class for expanded clones.

TGCAGCGTTGAAGCTGGGACAGGCGATACGCAGTATTTT,CSVEAGTGDTQYF,TRBD1,TRBJ2-3,TRBV29-1,.
TGTGCCAGCAGTTCCCCCTCCGCGACCCAGTACTTC,CASSSPSATQYF,.,TRBJ2-5,TRBV6-5,few
TGTGCCAGCAGTTTGCACGAGAATCAGCCCCAGCATTTT,CASSLHENQPQHF,.,TRBJ1-5,TRBV12-3/TRBV12-4,.
TGTGCCAGCAGTCAGTCAGCGAGATACAATGAGCAGTTCTTC,CASSQSARYNEQFF,.,TRBJ2-1,TRBV7-6,few
TGTGCCAGCACCTCGCCCGGGAGGTTGGAGACCCAGTACTTC,CASTSPGRLETQYF,TRBD2,TRBJ2-5,TRBV7-9,few
TGCAGTGCTATGACCGGGACTAGCGGCCCCCCAGGGACCCAGTACTTC,CSAMTGTSGPPGTQYF,TRBD2,TRBJ2-5,TRBV20-1,.
TGCAGTGCTGGAAACAGTTACAATGAGCAGTTCTTC,CSAGNSYNEQFF,.,TRBJ2-1,TRBV20-1,.
TGCAGTGCTCGGCAGGGGGCCAGCACAGATACGCAGTATTTT,CSARQGASTDTQYF,TRBD1,TRBJ2-3,TRBV20-1,few
TGTGCCAGCAGCCAGACCGGGCCCCTAGGTGGGACCCAGTACTTC,CASSQTGPLGGTQYF,.,TRBJ2-5,TRBV4-2,few
TGTGCCAGCAGCCTTGGGGTAATCACTGAAGCTTTCTTT,CASSLGVITEAFF,.,TRBJ1-1,TRBV14,few
TGTGCCAGCAGCCAAAGAACAGGCCGCTCCAGGGATGAGCAGTTCTTC,CASSQRTGRSRDEQFF,.,TRBJ2-1,TRBV14,few
TGCAGTGCTAGCCGACAGGGTTCAGATACGCAGTATTTT,CSASRQGSDTQYF,TRBD1,TRBJ2-3,TRBV20-1,.
TGTGCCAGCACCCTGAGCGCGGGCATTGAGCAGTTCTTC,CASTLSAGIEQFF,.,TRBJ2-1,TRBV7-2,.
TGCGCCAGCATCGGACAAGCGTCCTACGAGCAGTACTTC,CASIGQASYEQYF,.,TRBJ2-7,TRBV10-2,few
TGCGCCAGCAGCCAAGATCAAGGAGTGTCGGGCACAGATACGCAGTATTTT,CASSQDQGVSGTDTQYF,.,TRBJ2-3,TRBV4-3,.
TGTGCCAGCAGCGATAACAGTGGCAGCGGAGAGACCCAGTACTTC,CASSDNSGSGETQYF,.,TRBJ2-5,TRBV9,few
TGCAGTGCTACCCGGGACGCGAGCACAGATACGCAGTATTTT,CSATRDASTDTQYF,.,TRBJ2-3,TRBV20-1,few
TGTGCCATCCGACCTAGAGAGGGACTAGCGGGAGGGCCGGATGAGCAGTTCTTC,CAIRPREGLAGGPDEQFF,TRBD2,TRBJ2-1,TRBV10-3,few
TGTGCCAGCACACCGGGACTAGACCAAGAGACCCAGTACTTC,CASTPGLDQETQYF,TRBD2,TRBJ2-5,TRBV13,few
TGTGCCAGCAGTTGGGGGCAGCCCCAGCATTTT,CASSWGQPQHF,.,TRBJ1-5,TRBV12-3/TRBV12-4,few
TGTGCCAGCGAAGGGCGGGAGTTCTACGAGCAGTACTTC,CASEGREFYEQYF,TRBD2,TRBJ2-7,TRBV28,.
TGCGCCAGCAGCCAAGTCACCGGGGCGGGCACGCAGTATTTT,CASSQVTGAGTQYF,.,TRBJ2-3,TRBV4-3,few
TGTGCCAGCTCACTCAGTCTAGCGGGACTCAATGAGCAGTTCTTC,CASSLSLAGLNEQFF,TRBD2,TRBJ2-1,TRBV18,.
TGTGCCAGCTCATACCAGCGGGCAAACTACGAGCAGTACTTC,CASSYQRANYEQYF,.,TRBJ2-7,TRBV18,.
TGTGCCAGCCGTCAGGGGGTCGAGGAGCAGTACTTC,CASRQGVEEQYF,TRBD1,TRBJ2-7,TRBV6-2/TRBV6-3,.
TGCAGTGCTAGAGAAGCGCTTGCGGGTTATGCGGGGGAGCTGTTTTTT,CSAREALAGYAGELFF,.,TRBJ2-2,TRBV20-1,many
TGCAGTGCTAAACAGGACTACGAGCAGTACTTC,CSAKQDYEQYF,.,TRBJ2-7,TRBV20-1,.
TGTGCCAGCAGTCCAACTAGCGGGATGTACAATGAGCAGTTCTTC,CASSPTSGMYNEQFF,TRBD2,TRBJ2-1,TRBV6-8,few
TGTGCCACCAGCAGAGACAGACAGTACGAGCAGTACTTC,CATSRDRQYEQYF,.,TRBJ2-7,TRBV15,few